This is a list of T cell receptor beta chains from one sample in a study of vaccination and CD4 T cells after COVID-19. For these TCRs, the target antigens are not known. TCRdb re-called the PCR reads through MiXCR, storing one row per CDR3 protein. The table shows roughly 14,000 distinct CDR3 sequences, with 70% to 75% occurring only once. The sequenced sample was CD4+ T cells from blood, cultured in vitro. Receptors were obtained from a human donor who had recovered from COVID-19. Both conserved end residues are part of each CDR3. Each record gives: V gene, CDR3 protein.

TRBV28	CASTFHGTEFNEQFF
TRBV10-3	CAITGGSEYGYTF
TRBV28	CASNWGYQPQHF
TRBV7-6	CASSRRGTASNYGYTF
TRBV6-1	CASTRTASQETQYF
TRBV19	CASSTAGSQPQHF
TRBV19	CASSIRTGDYEQYF
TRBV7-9	CASSLVGEGHEQFF
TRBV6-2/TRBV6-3	CASSYPGQGSGGYTF
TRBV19	CASSTGQVISNQPQHF
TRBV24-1	CATRNSGLNTGELFF
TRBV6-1	CASSLADRNTEAFF
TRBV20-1	CSAKVVGELFF
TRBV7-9	CASSLGAGQETQYF
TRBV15	CATSRDLVLSEAFF
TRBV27	CASSTTSGRTYEQYF
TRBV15	CATSPTPTRETQYF
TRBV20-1	CSARDGRGNTEAFF
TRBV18	CASSPGNTEAFF
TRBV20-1	CSARRTSGRGNEQFF
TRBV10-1	CATEAGGINQPQHF
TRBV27	CASSELGQGFSYNSPLHF
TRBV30	CAWSAELFYGYTF
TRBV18	CASSPTGPEEAFF
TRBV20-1	CGLGTRVRYGYTF
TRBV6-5	CASSYSGRGPYEQYF
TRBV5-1	CASSLVRGAVTGELFF
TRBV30	CAWSVQGLSPLHF
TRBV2	CASSDDPGGSYGYTF
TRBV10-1	CASSAPGVGDTQYF
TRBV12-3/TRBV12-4	CASSPRVGEQYF
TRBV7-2	CASSLVEGTEPQHF
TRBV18	CASSPPGRGRILPHEQFF
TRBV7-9	CASSPRGPYEQYF
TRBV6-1	CASTSAGDYGYTF
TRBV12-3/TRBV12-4	CASSRRTGSGNTIYF
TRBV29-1	CSVEGRASYEQYF
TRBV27	CASRDSLANYGYTF
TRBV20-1	CSARDHRGRVTEAFF
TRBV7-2	CASSLAFGVNSPLHF
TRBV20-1	CSAGTGRMNTEAFF
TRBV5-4	CASSLICGAAPRELFF
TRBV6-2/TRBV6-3	CASSPLRVHEQFF
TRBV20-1	CSARGVGGTTYEQYF
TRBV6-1	CASSPQSMGEQYF
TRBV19	CASRINRVRSNQPQHF
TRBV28	CASRLDGGNSPLHF
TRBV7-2	CASNFRAVDSPLHF
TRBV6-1	CASSLAGQGGNQPQHF
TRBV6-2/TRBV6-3	CASSAGGAGNQPQHF
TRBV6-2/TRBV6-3	CATRRTSGNSGELFF
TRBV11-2	CASSLVSGLTANYGYTF
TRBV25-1	CASSPTGPGANVLTF
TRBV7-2	CASSFLGADTQYF